The 18 T cell receptor beta chains given below trace back to one sample, sequenced in a study of identical twins. TCRdb redid the calling of the 5' RACE reads with MiXCR, one entry per CDR3 protein. The table records roughly 1,500,000 distinct CDR3 sequences, about 32% of them present only once. The sequencing sample was made of cord blood. These receptors originate from a newborn girl in good health.

V and J are TRBV28 and TRBJ1-5, with TRBD1 matching 7 bases. The junction had 7 bases not matched to a gene; V was cut back by 4 bases and J by 7 bases. The CDR3 is 14 amino acids. Germline lookup yields CDR1 MDHEN and CDR2 SYDVKM. CDR3 DNA sequence: TGTGCCAGCAGTTCCCTACAGGGGAAACAGCCCCAGCATTTT. This translates into CASSSLQGKQPQHF.

The V and J genes are TRBV19 and TRBJ1-2, with TRBD1 identical over 8 bases. Germline V lookup: CDR1 LNHDA, CDR2 SQIVND (reference sequence). The CDR3 extends over 15 amino acids. Trimming at V came to 7 bases and at J to 4 bases, leaving 11 bases not matched to a gene. DNA for the CDR3: TGTGCCAGTATGAGACAGGGGCCCCCTTCCTATGGCTACACCTTC. It codes for CASMRQGPPSYGYTF. Combining the CDR3 with reference TRBV19 and TRBJ1-2 gives the whole variable domain DGGITQSPKYLFRKEGQNVTLSCEQNLNHDAMYWYRQDPGQGLRLIYYSQIVNDFQKGDIAEGYSVSREKKESFPLTVTSAQKNPTAFYLCASMRQGPPSYGYTFGSGTRLTVV.

This clonotype was counted between two and nine times. The chain joins TRBV6-1 to TRBJ2-3; 11 bases are a match to TRBD2. This CDR3 contains 18 residues. Germline V gives CDR1 MNHNS, CDR2 SASEGT. Germline trimming cut 0 bases from V and 5 bases from J; bases unmatched to any gene: 10. In DNA form, the CDR3 reads TGTGCCAGCAGTGAAGCGCTTCGTAGCGGGGGGGCCTTAGATACGCAGTATTTT. Its translation is CASSEALRSGGALDTQYF.

This clonotype was seen a handful of times. The chain carries TRBV3-1 and TRBJ2-3; maybe TRBD2 (5 bases). Trimming shortened V by 0 bases and J by 4 bases, and 11 bases separated the two germline ends. Germline V lookup: CDR1 LGHDT, CDR2 YNNKEL (reference sequence). There are 15 residues in the CDR3. The DNA of the CDR3 is TGTGCCAGCAGCCAAGAAGCTAGCCGGGCAGATACGCAGTATTTT. Translated, it gives CASSQEASRADTQYF.

This clonotype showed up just once. The chain has TRBV29-1 and TRBJ2-7; D unresolved. The CDR3 runs to 10 residues. Trimming left V 4 bases short and J 12 bases short, with 13 bases between. Germline CDR1 SQVTM, CDR2 ANQGSEA. The CDR3 region is CSVGKETRYF. CDR3 DNA sequence: TGCAGCGTTGGGAAGGAGACCCGGTACTTC.

With regard to this clonotype: This may be a read error, as it is one base from a much larger clone. The genes are TRBV12-3 or TRBV12-4 and TRBJ1-2; tentatively, D is TRBD1 (5 bases). The CDR3 loop spans 13 amino acids. In DNA form, the CDR3 reads TGTGTCAGCAGCCTAACAGGTCAGGTTGGCTACACCTTC. Its protein product is CVSSLTGQVGYTF.

The chain has TRBV2 and TRBJ2-2; D ambiguous. Trimming pared 3 bases from V and 5 bases from J, leaving 7 bases between. The CDR3 contains 13 residues. Germline CDR1 and CDR2: SNHLY and FYNNEI. The DNA for the CDR3 is TGTGCCAGCAGTGAGGGGATTACCGGGGAGCTGTTTTTT. Translation gives CASSEGITGELFF.

The table lists this clonotype with a few counts. The chain employs TRBV20-1 and TRBJ2-7; D not resolved. CDR3 size: 13 residues. The V end lost 4 bases, the J end lost 2 bases, and 12 bases lay between the germline ends. Looked up from germline, CDR1 is DFQATT and CDR2 is SNEGSKA (reference sequence). CDR3 coding DNA: TGCAGTGCTACGACTTTCCACCCCTACGAGCAGTACTTC. Translating it yields CSATTFHPYEQYF.

J is TRBJ1-1 and V is TRBV5-1; 9 bases align to TRBD1. The junction had 6 bases not matched to a gene; V was cut back by 5 bases and J by 1 base. Germline CDR1 is SGHRS and CDR2 is YFSETQ. CDR3 length: 15 amino acids. The CDR3 nucleotides read TGCGCCAGCAGAATAATGGGACAGGGGAACACTGAAGCTTTCTTT. The encoded protein is CASRIMGQGNTEAFF.

This clonotype showed up just a few times. The V and J genes are TRBV27 and TRBJ2-7; 12 positions match TRBD2. This CDR3 contains 15 residues. V lost 5 bases and J lost 2; bases outside the gene matches: 4. Germline V CDR1 and CDR2: MNHEY, SMNVEV (reference sequence). CDR3 sequence: CASSPASGGAYEQYF. The CDR3 coding sequence is TGTGCCAGCAGTCCCGCTAGCGGGGGGGCCTACGAGCAGTACTTC.

Concerning this clonotype itself: The junction departs from the called germline gene at one end, perhaps through a read error. The rearrangement links TRBV14 to TRBJ2-3; no definite D call. Germline V gene data show CDR1 as SGHDN and CDR2 as FVKESK. The CDR3 runs to 17 residues. The CDR3: CASSPIGRTAFTDTRYF. The CDR3 coding sequence is TGTGCCAGCAGCCCGATCGGACGGACGGCCTTCACAGATACGCGGTATTTT. The entire variable domain, with the rest obtained from reference TRBV14 and TRBJ2-3, is as follows: EAGVTQFPSHSVIEKGQTVTLRCDPISGHDNLYWYRRVMGKEIKFLLHFVKESKQDESGMPNNRFLAERTGGTYSTLKVQPAELEDSGVYFCASSPIGRTAFTDTRYFGPGTRLTVL.

This chain joins TRBV3-1 and TRBJ1-1, with D maybe TRBD1 (6 bases). Trimming stripped 8 bases from V and 4 bases from J, with 11 bases between. The CDR3 length is 12 residues. Germline V lookup: CDR1 LGHDT, CDR2 YNNKEL (reference sequence). The CDR3 sequence: CASVGGSTEAFF. DNA for the CDR3: TGTGCCAGCGTAGGGGGTAGCACTGAAGCTTTCTTT.

V usage is TRBV15 and J usage is TRBJ1-4; D remains ambiguous. Trimming left V 6 bases short and J 4 bases short, with 15 bases between. The CDR3 contains 15 residues. In germline, CDR1 is LNHNV, CDR2 YYDKDF (reference sequence). The CDR3 region is CATSTSAAHNEKLFF. CDR3 DNA: TGTGCCACCAGTACTTCCGCTGCCCATAATGAAAAACTGTTTTTT.

CDR3 amino acids: CASSFTREQPQHF. The CDR3 bases are TGTGCCAGCAGCTTCACCAGGGAACAGCCCCAGCATTTT. The rearrangement joins TRBV5-6 to TRBJ1-5, with D possibly matching TRBD1 (5 bases). This CDR3 comprises 13 residues. V was pared by 2 bases and J by 7 bases, with 10 bases between. Germline loops: CDR1 SGHDT, CDR2 YYEEEE.

V usage is TRBV11-2 and J usage is TRBJ2-1, with 8 bases fitting TRBD2. The germline V gene encodes CDR1 SGHAT and CDR2 FQNNGV. The CDR3 is 15 residues long. J was trimmed by 1 base and V by 5 bases; bases with no gene match: 4. CDR3 in DNA: TGTGCCAGCAGCAGAGCGGGAGAGTCCTACAATGAGCAGTTCTTC. Protein: CASSRAGESYNEQFF.

This sequence joins TRBV27 and TRBJ1-2; 9 bases fit TRBD1. CDR3 length: 14 residues. J gave up 8 bases and V 6 bases, and 10 bases lay outside the gene matches. CDR1 and CDR2 from the germline V gene are MNHEY and SMNVEV (reference sequence). CDR3 region: CASRLTGGSYGYTF. The CDR3 nucleotides are TGTGCCAGCAGGCTGACAGGGGGATCTTACGGCTACACCTTC.

This rearrangement joins TRBV11-2 to TRBJ2-1; D is uncertain. The V end lost 5 bases, the J end lost 5 bases, and 10 bases lay between the germline ends. This CDR3 region has 13 residues. Germline values: CDR1 SGHAT, CDR2 FQNNGV. As DNA, the CDR3 is TGTGCCAGCAGCCATAGACCCGACAATGAGCAGTTCTTC. It is translated as CASSHRPDNEQFF. Full variable domain (outside the CDR3, taken from reference TRBV11-2 and TRBJ2-1): EAGVAQSPRYKIIEKRQSVAFWCNPISGHATLYWYQQILGQGPKLLIQFQNNGVVDDSQLPKDRFSAERLKGVDSTLKIQPAKLEDSAVYLCASSHRPDNEQFFGPGTRLTVL.

To note about this clonotype: An end of the junction differs from the germline gene, which may be a read error. The chain couples TRBV9 to TRBJ2-1; D may be TRBD1 (5 bases). This CDR3 is built from 14 residues. Looked up from germline, CDR1 is SGDLS and CDR2 is YYNGEE. The CDR3 loop is CASSAYEADNGQFF. Here the CDR3 DNA reads TGTGCCAGCAGCGCATACGAGGCGGACAATGGGCAGTTCTTC.